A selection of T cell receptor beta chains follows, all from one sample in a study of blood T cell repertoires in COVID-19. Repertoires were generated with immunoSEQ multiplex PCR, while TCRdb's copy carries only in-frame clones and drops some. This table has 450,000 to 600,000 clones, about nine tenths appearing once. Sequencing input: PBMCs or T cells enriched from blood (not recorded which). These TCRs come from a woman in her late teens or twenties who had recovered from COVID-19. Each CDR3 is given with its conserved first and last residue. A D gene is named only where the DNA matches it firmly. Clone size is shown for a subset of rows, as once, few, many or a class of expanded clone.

CASSQDEEGVFF | TGCGCCAGCAGCCAAGACGAAGAGGGGGTGTTCTTC | TRBJ2-1 | . | . | TRBV4-1
CASSETGELWNEQFF | TGCGCCAGCAGTGAGACAGGGGAATTGTGGAATGAGCAGTTCTTC | TRBJ2-1 | TRBD1 | . | TRBV10-1
CASRLLGGQGHEQYF | TGTGCCAGCAGATTGCTGGGGGGACAGGGGCACGAGCAGTACTTC | TRBJ2-7 | TRBD1 | . | TRBV6-5
CASTEETKETQYF | TGTGCCAGCACCGAAGAGACAAAAGAGACCCAGTACTTC | TRBJ2-5 | . | . | TRBV6-5
CAWSHTQGNQPQHF | TGTGCCTGGAGCCATACACAGGGGAATCAGCCCCAGCATTTT | TRBJ1-5 | TRBD1 | few | TRBV30
CASSLAGDPRTEAFF | TGCGCCAGCAGCTTGGCGGGGGACCCTCGGACTGAAGCTTTCTTT | TRBJ1-1 | . | once | TRBV5-1
CASSLRGRGEGQPQHF | TGCGCCAGCAGCTTGCGGGGCAGGGGCGAGGGACAGCCCCAGCATTTT | TRBJ1-5 | . | . | TRBV5-1
CASSPLGQAGNTIYF | TGTGCCAGCAGCCCCCTCGGACAGGCTGGAAACACCATATATTTT | TRBJ1-3 | TRBD1 | few | TRBV14
CASSYSQIYEQYF | TGTGCCAGCAGTTACTCGCAGATCTACGAGCAGTACTTC | TRBJ2-7 | . | . | TRBV6-5
CASSLLDSNYGYTF | TGTGCCAGCAGTTTATTAGACAGTAACTATGGCTACACCTTC | TRBJ1-2 | . | . | TRBV28
CASSLGGSIFSYNEQFF | TGTGCCAGCAGCTTAGGCGGATCCATCTTTTCCTACAATGAGCAGTTCTTC | TRBJ2-1 | . | . | TRBV11-2
CAISMGQSSGNTIYF | TGTGCCATCAGCATGGGACAGTCCTCTGGAAACACCATATATTTT | TRBJ1-3 | TRBD1 | . | TRBV10-3
CAIRGGYRLLYEQYF | TGTGCCATCAGAGGAGGGTACCGCCTTCTCTACGAGCAGTACTTC | TRBJ2-7 | . | . | TRBV10-3
CASSWTGDSDTEAFF | TGCGCCAGCAGCTGGACCGGGGACAGCGATACTGAAGCTTTCTTT | TRBJ1-1 | TRBD1 | . | TRBV5-1
CASSQTGTNEKLFF | TGTGCCAGCTCTCAGACAGGAACTAATGAAAAACTGTTTTTT | TRBJ1-4 | . | . | TRBV18
CASSMWVGPRTDTQYF | TGTGCCAGTAGTATGTGGGTGGGGCCCCGCACAGATACGCAGTATTTT | TRBJ2-3 | . | . | TRBV19
CASTENRDSRLPLHF | TGTGCCAGCACCGAGAACCGGGACAGCCGCTTGCCCCTCCACTTT | TRBJ1-6 | TRBD1 | . | TRBV6-5
CASSQRLRGEAGYTF | TGTGCCAGCAGCCAGAGGCTCAGGGGAGAGGCTGGCTACACCTTC | TRBJ1-2 | . | . | TRBV4-2
CASSYVGGAYEQYF | TGTGCCAGCAGTTACGTCGGGGGGGCCTACGAGCAGTACTTC | TRBJ2-7 | TRBD2 | . | TRBV6-2/TRBV6-3
CASGIQGNEQFF | TGTGCCAGCGGTATACAGGGGAATGAGCAGTTCTTC | TRBJ2-1 | TRBD1 | once | TRBV27
CASSWQDGYTF | TGTGCCAGCAGCTGGCAGGATGGCTACACCTTC | TRBJ1-2 | . | . | TRBV5-6
CASSSSWDNSWGGYTF | TGTGCCAGCAGTTCCTCTTGGGACAACTCTTGGGGTGGCTACACCTTC | TRBJ1-2 | . | . | TRBV6-6
CASSPGGVQVTEQYF | TGTGCCAGCAGCCCCGGGGGGGTACAGGTCACCGAGCAGTACTTC | TRBJ2-7 | TRBD2 | . | TRBV9
CASGQELNYGYTF | TGTGCCAGCGGACAGGAACTGAACTATGGCTACACCTTC | TRBJ1-2 | TRBD1 | once | TRBV2
CASSQGTVNTQYF | TGTGCCAGCAGCCAAGGGACAGTCAATACGCAGTATTTT | TRBJ2-3 | . | . | TRBV4-2
CASSPGGEQFF | TGTGCCAGCAGTCCGGGGGGTGAGCAGTTCTTC | TRBJ2-1 | TRBD2 | . | TRBV6-5
CASNQGAKDNSPLHF | TGTGCCAGCAACCAGGGGGCGAAAGATAATTCACCCCTCCACTTT | TRBJ1-6 | TRBD1 | . | TRBV9
CSVAGGDTEAFF | TGCAGCGTTGCTGGCGGTGACACTGAAGCTTTCTTT | TRBJ1-1 | . | . | TRBV29-1
CASSPRGGGTNEKLFF | TGTGCCAGCAGCCCCCGAGGGGGGGGGACTAATGAAAAACTGTTTTTT | TRBJ1-4 | . | . | TRBV9
CASSLPGANYNEQFF | TGTGCCAGCAGTCTCCCTGGGGCCAACTACAATGAGCAGTTCTTC | TRBJ2-1 | . | . | TRBV28
CAREGLLITGELFF | TGTGCCAGAGAGGGACTCTTGATCACCGGGGAGCTGTTTTTT | TRBJ2-2 | . | . | TRBV19
CASRASTGSNYGYTF | TGCGCCAGCAGGGCCTCGACAGGGTCTAACTATGGCTACACCTTC | TRBJ1-2 | TRBD1 | . | TRBV5-1
CASSLAGRAGEKLFF | TGTGCCAGCAGCTTAGCAGGCCGCGCAGGGGAAAAACTGTTTTTT | TRBJ1-4 | . | few | TRBV7-6
CASSFAPGTGATGELFF | TGTGCCAGCAGCTTCGCACCCGGGACAGGGGCCACCGGGGAGCTGTTTTTT | TRBJ2-2 | TRBD1 | once | TRBV5-5
CASSPWTGEINEQFF | TGCGCCAGCAGCCCATGGACAGGGGAAATCAATGAGCAGTTCTTC | TRBJ2-1 | TRBD1 | few | TRBV5-1
CASSSFQGGGNTIYF | TGTGCCAGCAGTTCGTTCCAAGGGGGAGGAAACACCATATATTTT | TRBJ1-3 | . | . | TRBV28
CASSLASSRGGLYEQYF | TGCGCCAGCAGCTTGGCCTCATCTCGCGGCGGGCTCTACGAGCAGTACTTC | TRBJ2-7 | . | . | TRBV5-1
CASSSLGEGPDTQYF | TGTGCCAGCAGCTCCTTGGGGGAGGGCCCAGATACGCAGTATTTT | TRBJ2-3 | TRBD2 | . | TRBV7-9
CASSPSTGGYGYTF | TGTGCCAGCAGTCCCTCGACGGGGGGATATGGCTACACCTTC | TRBJ1-2 | . | . | TRBV28
CAWSVLESGQADQPQHF | TGTGCCTGGAGTGTACTCGAGTCGGGACAGGCTGATCAGCCCCAGCATTTT | TRBJ1-5 | TRBD1 | . | TRBV30
CASSLELANYGYTF | TGTGCCAGCAGCTTAGAGCTAGCTAACTATGGCTACACCTTC | TRBJ1-2 | . | . | TRBV11-2
CASRAGTGYTEAFF | TGTGCCAGTAGGGCCGGGACAGGGTACACTGAAGCTTTCTTT | TRBJ1-1 | TRBD1 | . | TRBV19
CSASGGDTWEPQHF | TGCAGTGCTAGTGGAGGGGACACTTGGGAGCCCCAGCATTTT | TRBJ1-5 | . | . | TRBV20-1
CASSAYGGATNEKLFF | TGTGCCAGCAGCGCTTATGGGGGGGCAACTAATGAAAAACTGTTTTTT | TRBJ1-4 | . | . | TRBV9
CASSQVAGNEQYF | TGTGCCAGCAGCCAAGTCGCGGGAAACGAGCAGTACTTC | TRBJ2-7 | . | . | TRBV3-1/TRBV3-2
CASKLFGTGPNYGYTF | TGTGCCAGCAAACTATTTGGGACAGGGCCAAACTATGGCTACACCTTC | TRBJ1-2 | TRBD1 | . | TRBV28
CAWSASRVGLGNGYTF | TGTGCCTGGAGTGCCTCCCGGGTGGGGCTGGGGAATGGCTACACCTTC | TRBJ1-2 | . | . | TRBV30
CASSLEGQLNTGELFF | TGTGCCAGCAGCTTAGAGGGACAGTTAAACACCGGGGAGCTGTTTTTT | TRBJ2-2 | TRBD1 | . | TRBV13
CASSEVLNPGGYTF | TGTGCCAGCAGTGAAGTCCTAAACCCGGGTGGCTACACCTTC | TRBJ1-2 | . | . | TRBV2
CASSTGVYEQYF | TGTGCCAGTAGTACCGGGGTTTACGAGCAGTACTTC | TRBJ2-7 | . | . | TRBV19
CASSETGLSYGYTF | TGTGCCAGCAGTGAAACAGGGTTGAGCTATGGCTACACCTTC | TRBJ1-2 | . | . | TRBV6-1
CASSSPGGESSPLHF | TGTGCCAGCAGCTCCCCCGGGGGGGAGAGTTCACCCCTCCACTTT | TRBJ1-6 | . | . | TRBV28
CASSFQGLWGYGYTF | TGTGCCAGCAGCTTCCAGGGCCTCTGGGGATATGGCTACACCTTC | TRBJ1-2 | . | . | TRBV5-6
CATSRGQGNTGELFF | TGTGCCACCAGCAGAGGTCAGGGAAACACCGGGGAGCTGTTTTTT | TRBJ2-2 | . | . | TRBV15